The 4 T cell receptor beta chains below all came from one sample that was sequenced in a study of T cells in tuberculosis. Assay: immunoSEQ multiplex PCR; the TCRdb copy retains only in-frame clones and omits some. The data show about 36,000 clones, approximately 93% seen once. Sequenced input: PBMCs. These receptor sequences come from a donor aged 10 to 29 with latent tuberculosis or without tuberculosis infection.

V is TRBV27 and J is TRBJ1-5, with D tentatively TRBD1 (6 bases). Germline assignment: CDR1 MNHEY and CDR2 SMNVEV (reference sequence). Trimming pared 4 bases from V and 2 bases from J, leaving 12 bases between. This CDR3 is 15 amino acids long. This chain's CDR3 is CASSSTGFGNQPQHF. The CDR3 coding sequence is TGTGCCAGCAGTTCCACAGGGTTTGGCAATCAGCCCCAGCATTTT.

J is TRBJ1-2 and V is TRBV6-1; 9 bases are a match to TRBD1. Germline CDR1 MNHNS, CDR2 SASEGT. The J segment lost 6 bases and the V segment lost 2 bases, leaving 4 bases of the junction unmatched. The CDR3 has 14 amino acids. CDR3 loop: CASSELGQGNGYTF. As DNA, the CDR3 is TGTGCCAGCAGTGAACTGGGACAGGGAAATGGCTACACCTTC.

The chain carries TRBV4-3 and TRBJ1-2; D gene ambiguous. Germline V CDR1 and CDR2: LGHNA, YSLEER. V lost 0 bases to trimming and J lost 7 bases, with 9 bases between them. The CDR3 contains 13 residues. Here the CDR3 reads CASSQEERSGYTF. For the CDR3, the DNA is TGCGCCAGCAGCCAAGAAGAGAGGAGTGGCTACACCTTC.

The gene calls are TRBV9 and TRBJ1-2, with 7 bases that match TRBD1. Germline V CDR1 and CDR2: SGDLS, YYNGEE. V dropped 5 bases and J dropped 4; count of bases not matched to a gene: 20. The length of the CDR3 is 18 residues. For the CDR3, the DNA is TGTGCCAGCAGTGTAACCAGTACAGGGGAAGTTTACGGCTATGGCTACACCTTC. Translation: CASSVTSTGEVYGYGYTF.